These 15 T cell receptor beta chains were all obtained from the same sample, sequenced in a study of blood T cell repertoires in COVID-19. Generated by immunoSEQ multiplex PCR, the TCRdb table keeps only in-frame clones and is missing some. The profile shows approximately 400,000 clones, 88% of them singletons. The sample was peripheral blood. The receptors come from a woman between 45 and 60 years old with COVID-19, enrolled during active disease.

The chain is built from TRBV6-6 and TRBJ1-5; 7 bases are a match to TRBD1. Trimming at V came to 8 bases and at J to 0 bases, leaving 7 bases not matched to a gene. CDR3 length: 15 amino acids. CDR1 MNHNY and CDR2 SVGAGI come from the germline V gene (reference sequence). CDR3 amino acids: CASGPGDSSNQPQHF. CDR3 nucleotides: TGTGCCAGCGGGCCAGGGGACAGTAGCAATCAGCCCCAGCATTTT.

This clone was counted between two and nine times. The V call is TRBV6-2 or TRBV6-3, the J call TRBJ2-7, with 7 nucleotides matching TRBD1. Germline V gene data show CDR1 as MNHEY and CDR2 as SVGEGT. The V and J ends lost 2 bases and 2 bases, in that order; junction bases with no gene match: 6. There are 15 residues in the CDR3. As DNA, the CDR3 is TGTGCCAGCAGTTACCGTCGGGACAGAGCCTACGAGCAGTACTTC. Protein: CASSYRRDRAYEQYF.

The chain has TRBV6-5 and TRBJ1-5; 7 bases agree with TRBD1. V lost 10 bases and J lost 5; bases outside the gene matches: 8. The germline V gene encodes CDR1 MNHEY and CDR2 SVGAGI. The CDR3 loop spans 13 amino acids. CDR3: CATGRGLDQPQHF. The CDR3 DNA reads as TGTGCCACTGGAAGGGGGCTTGATCAGCCCCAGCATTTT.

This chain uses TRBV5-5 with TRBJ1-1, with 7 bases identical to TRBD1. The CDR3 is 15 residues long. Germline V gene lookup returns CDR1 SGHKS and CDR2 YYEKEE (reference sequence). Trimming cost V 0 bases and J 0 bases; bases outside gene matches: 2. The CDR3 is CASSLGQGMNTEAFF. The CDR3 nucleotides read TGTGCCAGCAGCTTGGGACAGGGCATGAACACTGAAGCTTTCTTT.

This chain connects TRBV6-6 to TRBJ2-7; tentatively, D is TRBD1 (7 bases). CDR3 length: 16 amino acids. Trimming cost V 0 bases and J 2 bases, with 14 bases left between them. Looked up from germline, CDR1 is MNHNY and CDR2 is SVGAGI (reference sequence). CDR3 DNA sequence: TGTGCCAGCAGTTACTCCCGACAGGGACTTACCTACGAGCAGTACTTC. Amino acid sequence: CASSYSRQGLTYEQYF.

The CDR3 sequence: CASYRQGSNQPQHF. CDR3 bases: TGTGCCAGTTACCGACAGGGGAGCAATCAGCCCCAGCATTTT. This rearrangement joins TRBV19 to TRBJ1-5, with TRBD1 matching 8 bases. J lost 1 base, V lost 8 bases, and 4 bases had no gene match. The CDR3 is 14 residues long. Germline CDR1 and CDR2: LNHDA and SQIVND (reference sequence).

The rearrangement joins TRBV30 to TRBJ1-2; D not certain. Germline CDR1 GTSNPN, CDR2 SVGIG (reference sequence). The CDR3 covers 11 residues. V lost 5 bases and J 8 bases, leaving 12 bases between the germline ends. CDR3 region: CAWVIEGGYTF. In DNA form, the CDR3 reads TGTGCCTGGGTTATAGAGGGCGGCTACACCTTC.

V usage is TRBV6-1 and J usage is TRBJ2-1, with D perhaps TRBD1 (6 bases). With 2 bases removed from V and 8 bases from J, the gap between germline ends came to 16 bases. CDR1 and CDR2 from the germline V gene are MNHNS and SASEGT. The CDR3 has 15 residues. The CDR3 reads CASSEYRVPSDEQFF. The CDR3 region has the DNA TGTGCCAGCAGTGAATACAGGGTACCCTCCGATGAGCAGTTCTTC.

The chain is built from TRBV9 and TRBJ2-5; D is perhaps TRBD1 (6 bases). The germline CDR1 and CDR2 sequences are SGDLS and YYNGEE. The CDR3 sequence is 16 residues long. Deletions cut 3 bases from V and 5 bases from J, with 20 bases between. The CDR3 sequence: CASSDDLSTGWETQYF. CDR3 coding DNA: TGTGCCAGCAGCGATGATTTGTCGACAGGATGGGAGACCCAGTACTTC.

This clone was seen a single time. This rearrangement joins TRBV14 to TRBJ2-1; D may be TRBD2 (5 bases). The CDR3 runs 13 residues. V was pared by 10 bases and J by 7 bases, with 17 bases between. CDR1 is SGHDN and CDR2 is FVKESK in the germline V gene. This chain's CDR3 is CATTDAGGNEQFF. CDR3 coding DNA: TGTGCCACCACCGACGCAGGCGGGAATGAGCAGTTCTTC.

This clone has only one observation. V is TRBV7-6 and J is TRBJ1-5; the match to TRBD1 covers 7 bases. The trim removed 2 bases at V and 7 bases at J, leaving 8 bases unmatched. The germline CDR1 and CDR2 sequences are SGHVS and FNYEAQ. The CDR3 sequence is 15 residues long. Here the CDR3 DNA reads TGTGCCAGCAGCTTATTACAGGGGAACGGGCAGCCCCAGCATTTT. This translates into CASSLLQGNGQPQHF.

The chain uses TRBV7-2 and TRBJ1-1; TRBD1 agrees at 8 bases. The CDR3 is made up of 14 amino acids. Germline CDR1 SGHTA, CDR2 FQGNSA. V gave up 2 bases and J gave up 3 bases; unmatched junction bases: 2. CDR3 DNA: TGTGCCAGCAGCTTAAACAGGGGGGACACTGAAGCTTTCTTT. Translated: CASSLNRGDTEAFF. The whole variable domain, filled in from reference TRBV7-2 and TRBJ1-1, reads GAGVSQSPSNKVTEKGKDVELRCDPISGHTALYWYRQSLGQGLEFLIYFQGNSAPDKSGLPSDRFSAERTGGSVSTLTIQRTQQEDSAVYLCASSLNRGDTEAFFGQGTRLTVV.

The CDR3 coding sequence is TGTGCCACCAGTGACGCCCGGGACACTTACGAGCAGTACTTC. It is translated as CATSDARDTYEQYF. The chain employs TRBV24-1 and TRBJ2-7, with a weak D call TRBD1 (6 bases). The germline V and J ends were trimmed by 4 bases and 4 bases, with 13 bases remaining between them. The CDR3 is 14 amino acids. Germline V gene data show CDR1 as KGHDR and CDR2 as SFDVKD.

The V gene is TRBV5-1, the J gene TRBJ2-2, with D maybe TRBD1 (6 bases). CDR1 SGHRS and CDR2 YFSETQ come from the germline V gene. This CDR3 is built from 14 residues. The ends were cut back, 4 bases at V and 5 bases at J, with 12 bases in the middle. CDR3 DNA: TGCGCCAGCAGCACAGGACAGCAAACCGGGGAGCTGTTTTTT. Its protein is CASSTGQQTGELFF.

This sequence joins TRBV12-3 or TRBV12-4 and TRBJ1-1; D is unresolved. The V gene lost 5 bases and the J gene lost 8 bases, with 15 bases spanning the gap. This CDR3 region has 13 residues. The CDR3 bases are TGTGCCAGCAGTCAAAACCAGCGAGGGGAAGCTTTCTTT. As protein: CASSQNQRGEAFF.